The rows below give T cell receptor beta chains drawn from one sample of a study of blood T cell repertoires in COVID-19. Generated by immunoSEQ multiplex PCR, the TCRdb table keeps only in-frame clones and is missing some. This table holds 80,000 to 95,000 clones, roughly 89% found once. Source material: peripheral blood. Every receptor here comes from a man aged 45-60 years with active or convalescent COVID-19. Both conserved end residues are part of each CDR3. D genes are given only for firm matches. Clone size is shown for a subset of rows, as once, few, many or a class of expanded clone.

D gene	J gene	clone size	V gene	CDR3 DNA	CDR3 protein
TRBD1	TRBJ1-1	.	TRBV19	TGTGCCAGTAGTCGGACAGGGGCCCGGAACACTGAAGCTTTCTTT	CASSRTGARNTEAFF
TRBD1	TRBJ1-1	few	TRBV6-2/TRBV6-3	TGTGCCAGCAGTTACGGACAGGCTGAAGCTTTCTTT	CASSYGQAEAFF
.	TRBJ1-2	.	TRBV7-2	TGTGCCAGCAGCTTATCAGGATCGGTTGGCTACACCTTC	CASSLSGSVGYTF
.	TRBJ1-2	.	TRBV25-1	TGTGCCAGCAGTGAATTCGGGATAAACTATGGCTACACCTTC	CASSEFGINYGYTF
TRBD1	TRBJ1-5	.	TRBV20-1	TGCAGCGCGAGTAAAACAGGGGGCTATGACAATCAGCCCCAGCATTTT	CSASKTGGYDNQPQHF
TRBD1	TRBJ1-2	few	TRBV9	TGTGCCAGCAGCGCTGTCGGGACAGGCGAAAGGGGCTACACCTTC	CASSAVGTGERGYTF
TRBD2	TRBJ2-7	.	TRBV20-1	TGCAGTGCTAGTGGGACTAAAGCGACCTACGAGCAGTACTTC	CSASGTKATYEQYF
TRBD2	TRBJ2-3	.	TRBV5-4	TGTGCCAGCCGGGAGGCGCACCGGGCAGATACGCAGTATTTT	CASREAHRADTQYF
.	TRBJ2-1	.	TRBV28	TGTGCCAGCAGTCCACCAATCTTCCAGCGGGTACACAATGAGCAGTTCTTC	CASSPPIFQRVHNEQFF
TRBD2	TRBJ2-3	.	TRBV18	TGTGCCAGCTCCGGGACTAGCGATACGCAGTATTTT	CASSGTSDTQYF
.	TRBJ1-5	few	TRBV11-2	TGTGCCAGCAGCGCCGCAGGGTTCAATCAGCCCCAGCATTTT	CASSAAGFNQPQHF
.	TRBJ2-7	.	TRBV21-1	TGTGCCAGCAGCAAAGTGGGTCACAGTCCCTACGAGCAGTACTTC	CASSKVGHSPYEQYF
TRBD2	TRBJ2-1	.	TRBV9	TGTGCCAGCAGCTCCGCTGGGACTAGCGGGGGCCTCCTGTGGGGAATCTACAATGAGCAGTTCTTC	CASSSAGTSGGLLWGIYNEQFF
.	TRBJ1-3	.	TRBV6-1	TGTGCCAGCAGTGAGGAGGGGCGCTCTGGAAACACCATATATTTT	CASSEEGRSGNTIYF
.	TRBJ2-3	.	TRBV6-5	TGTGCCAGCAGTTACGGGCAGGTCTTGGCAGATACGCAGTATTTT	CASSYGQVLADTQYF
.	TRBJ1-2	.	TRBV28	TGTGCCAGCAGCAAAATGCCTGGCAGGGTAACTAACTATGGCTACACCTTC	CASSKMPGRVTNYGYTF
.	TRBJ2-2	.	TRBV6-5	TGTGCCAGCGAGCGGACAGCCAAAACCGGGGAGCTGTTTTTT	CASERTAKTGELFF
.	TRBJ1-5	few	TRBV18	TGTGCCAGCTCACACGACAGGCATAGCAATCAGCCCCAGCATTTT	CASSHDRHSNQPQHF
TRBD2	TRBJ2-1	.	TRBV3-1/TRBV3-2	TGTGCCAGCAGCCGGGGGACTAGCGGGAATGAGCAGTTCTTC	CASSRGTSGNEQFF
.	TRBJ2-7	.	TRBV24-1	TGTGCCACCAGTGATCTCACAGGGTACGAGCAGTACTTC	CATSDLTGYEQYF
TRBD1	TRBJ2-5	few	TRBV5-4	TGTGCCAGCAGCCCTCCCCTCGGGACAGGCAAAGAGACCCAGTACTTC	CASSPPLGTGKETQYF
TRBD1	TRBJ1-2	.	TRBV5-6	TGTGCCAGCAGCCCAGACAGGGACTATGGCTACACCTTC	CASSPDRDYGYTF
.	TRBJ1-3	.	TRBV29-1	TGCAGCGCCGAGGGCCAAGCGCCTATCTCTGGAAACACCATATATTTT	CSAEGQAPISGNTIYF
.	TRBJ1-1	few	TRBV6-1	.	CASSADGVEAFFGQGTRLSF
.	TRBJ1-1	.	TRBV7-6	TGTGCCAGCAGCTTAAAGGGGGACACTGAAGCTTTCTTT	CASSLKGDTEAFF
TRBD1	TRBJ2-5	.	TRBV7-8	TGTGCCAGCAGCCCAGAAGAGACAGGGTGGGAGACCCAGTACTTC	CASSPEETGWETQYF
.	TRBJ1-5	.	TRBV12-3/TRBV12-4	TGTGCCAGCAGTTTTTTCGGGAATCAGCCCCAGCATTTT	CASSFFGNQPQHF
TRBD2	TRBJ2-1	.	TRBV18	TGTGCCAGCTCACGTAGCGGGAGGGTCGTCTACAATGAGCAGTTCTTC	CASSRSGRVVYNEQFF
.	TRBJ2-7	.	TRBV10-1	TGCGCCAGCAGTAGATCGGGACAATACGAGCAGTACTTC	CASSRSGQYEQYF
.	TRBJ1-4	.	TRBV30	TGTGCCTGGAGTCCGTTCGGAGGATGGGGTGAAAAACTGTTTTTT	CAWSPFGGWGEKLFF
TRBD1	TRBJ1-6	.	TRBV5-1	TGCGCCAGCAGCTGGGGACAGGGGATTGATAACTCACCCCTCCACTTT	CASSWGQGIDNSPLHF
.	TRBJ2-5	.	TRBV5-5	TGTGCCAGCAATTACAGGGTCCAAGAGACCCAGTACTTC	CASNYRVQETQYF
.	TRBJ1-1	.	TRBV10-3	TGTGCCACTCACGACGGCACAGGTAACACTGAAGCTTTCTTT	CATHDGTGNTEAFF
TRBD1	TRBJ2-7	.	TRBV5-1	TGCGCCAGCAGCTTGGCCCAGGGGGCCTCCTACGAGCAGTACTTC	CASSLAQGASYEQYF
.	TRBJ2-1	.	TRBV10-3	TGTGCCATCAGTGTTGGCGGGGGCAATGGTGAGCAGTTCTTC	CAISVGGGNGEQFF
.	TRBJ1-3	medium-sized	TRBV6-6	TGTGCCAGCAGTTACTCGTCTCAGGTCTCTGGAAACACCATATATTTT	CASSYSSQVSGNTIYF
TRBD1	TRBJ2-7	.	TRBV29-1	TGCAGCGTTGTAAAGGGGGCAGTCGAGCAGTACTTC	CSVVKGAVEQYF
.	TRBJ2-1	.	TRBV27	TGTGCCAGCAGGCTCGGGTTTCCGGGGAATGAGCAGTTCTTC	CASRLGFPGNEQFF
TRBD1	TRBJ2-7	.	TRBV19	TGTGCCAGTACGGACAGGGGACCCTCCTACGAGCAGTACTTC	CASTDRGPSYEQYF
.	TRBJ2-4	.	TRBV7-9	TGTGCCAGCAGCTTAGTCGGGTCGAGTCAGTACTTC	CASSLVGSSQYF
.	TRBJ2-2	.	TRBV3-1/TRBV3-2	TGTGCCAGCAGCCAGTTGAGGGGGACGAACACCGGGGAGCTGTTTTTT	CASSQLRGTNTGELFF
TRBD1	TRBJ1-5	few	TRBV30	TGTGCCTGGGCGACAGGGGGCGGCAATCAGCCCCAGCATTTT	CAWATGGGNQPQHF
.	TRBJ1-2	.	TRBV10-3	TGTGCCATCAGCCCCAGGACAGATGGCTACACCTTC	CAISPRTDGYTF
TRBD2	TRBJ2-3	.	TRBV9	TGTGCCAGCAGCGTGGGACTAGGAAGGGTGGCAGATACGCAGTATTTT	CASSVGLGRVADTQYF
.	TRBJ1-1	.	TRBV6-5	TGTGCCAGCAGGGGGTACAGGGACACTGAAGCTTTCTTT	CASRGYRDTEAFF
.	TRBJ2-5	.	TRBV18	TGTGCCAGCTCACCATTCCGGGAGCGCGACCAAGAGACCCAGTACTTC	CASSPFRERDQETQYF
.	TRBJ1-2	.	TRBV5-4	TGTGCCAGCAGCTCCCTTTTGGGGGGGTATCGCGGCTACACCTTC	CASSSLLGGYRGYTF
.	TRBJ2-7	.	TRBV3-1/TRBV3-2	TGTGCCAGCAGCCAACGCCCTTCTACAGGTCAACGCCACTACGAGCAGTACTTC	CASSQRPSTGQRHYEQYF